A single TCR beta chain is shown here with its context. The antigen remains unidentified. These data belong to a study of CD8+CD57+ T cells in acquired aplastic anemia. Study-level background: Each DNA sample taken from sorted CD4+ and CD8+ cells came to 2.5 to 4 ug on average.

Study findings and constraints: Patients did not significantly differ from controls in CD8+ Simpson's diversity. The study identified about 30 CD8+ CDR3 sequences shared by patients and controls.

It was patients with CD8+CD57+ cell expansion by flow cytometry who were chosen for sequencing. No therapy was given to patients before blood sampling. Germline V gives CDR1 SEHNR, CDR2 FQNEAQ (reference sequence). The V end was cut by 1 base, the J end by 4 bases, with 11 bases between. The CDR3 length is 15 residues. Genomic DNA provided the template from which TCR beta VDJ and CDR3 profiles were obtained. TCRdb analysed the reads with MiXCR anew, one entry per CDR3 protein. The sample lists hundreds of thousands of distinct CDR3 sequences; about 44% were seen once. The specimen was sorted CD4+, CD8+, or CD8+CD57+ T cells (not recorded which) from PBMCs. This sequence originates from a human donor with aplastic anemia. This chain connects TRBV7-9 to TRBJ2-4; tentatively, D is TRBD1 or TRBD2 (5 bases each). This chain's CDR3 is CASSLVAEGKNIQYF. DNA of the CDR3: TGTGCCAGCAGCTTAGTGGCTGAGGGGAAAAACATTCAGTACTTC.